One sample yielded the 5 T cell receptor beta chains listed below, sequenced in a study of patients and donors after allogeneic stem cell transplantation. TCRdb analysed the RT-PCR reads with MiXCR anew, one entry per CDR3 protein. Here the sample spans over 350,000 distinct CDR3 sequences, about a sixth being singletons. Sequencing used blood, either unsorted or a sorted T cell fraction (not recorded which). These receptors originate from a human donor who was either an allogeneic HSCT recipient or a stem cell or donor lymphocyte infusion donor (not recorded which). It is not recorded whose cells these are; they may come from a transplant donor.

This chain links TRBV20-1 with TRBJ1-3; the match to TRBD1 covers 10 bases. J lost 3 bases, V lost 5 bases, and 7 bases had no gene match. The CDR3 extends over 15 amino acids. Germline V gene data show CDR1 as DFQATT and CDR2 as SNEGSKA (reference sequence). The CDR3 region is CSASPGTGDGNTIYF. CDR3 coding DNA: TGCAGTGCTTCCCCCGGGACAGGGGATGGAAACACCATATATTTT.

This clonotype was observed a few times. The chain uses TRBV7-8 and TRBJ2-5; TRBD2 matches at 9 bases. The germline V gene has CDR1 SGHVS and CDR2 FQNEAQ. After removal of 5 bases from V and 2 bases from J, the junction contained 6 bases not matched to a gene. The CDR3 runs to 15 residues. This CDR3 is CASSPEGLAQETQYF. The CDR3 DNA sequence: TGTGCCAGCAGCCCAGAGGGACTAGCTCAAGAGACCCAGTACTTC.

The J gene is TRBJ2-7, the V gene TRBV24-1, with TRBD1 identical over 9 bases. The CDR3 has 14 residues. The germline V gene encodes CDR1 KGHDR and CDR2 SFDVKD. Germline trimming cut 2 bases from V and 6 bases from J; bases unmatched to any gene: 4. CDR3 nucleotides: TGTGCCACCAGTGATTCCGGGACAGGGAGCGAGCAGTACTTC. As protein: CATSDSGTGSEQYF.

This sequence joins TRBV5-1 and TRBJ1-3; D remains unclear. Looked up from germline, CDR1 is SGHRS and CDR2 is YFSETQ. CDR3 length: 15 residues. The V gene lost 6 bases and the J gene lost 4 bases, with 17 bases spanning the gap. The CDR3 sequence is CASTYGGQLGNTIYF. The CDR3, as DNA: TGCGCCAGCACGTACGGCGGGCAGCTCGGAAACACCATATATTTT. Full variable domain (rest looked up from reference TRBV5-1 and TRBJ1-3): KAGVTQTPRYLIKTRGQQVTLSCSPISGHRSVSWYQQTPGQGLQFLFEYFSETQRNKGNFPGRFSGRQFSNSRSEMNVSTLELGDSALYLCASTYGGQLGNTIYFGEGSWLTVV.

This clonotype has a handful of counts. CDR3 loop: CASSSSGRITDTQYF. DNA of the CDR3: TGTGCCAGCAGCTCTAGCGGGAGAATAACAGATACGCAGTATTTT. The chain uses TRBV7-3 and TRBJ2-3; TRBD2 matches at 10 bases. This CDR3 region has 15 residues. Trimming removed 4 bases from V and 3 bases from J; junction bases left unmatched: 4. Germline CDR1 and CDR2: SGHTA and FQGTGA.